A single sample is the source of the 18 T cell receptor beta chains below, sequenced in a study of beta chain features in type 1 diabetes. Expressed TCRB transcripts were sequenced after all isolated RNA was converted to cDNA. Data came from immunoSEQ multiplex PCR; TCRdb stores just in-frame clones and leaves some out. This table holds more than 85,000 clones, 40% found once. Material for sequencing was stem cell memory CD4+ T cells from blood. The origin of the receptors is a woman between 18 and 29 years old in good health.

This clone was seen only a few times. V gene TRBV7-9 combines with J gene TRBJ2-7; tentatively, D is TRBD2 (5 bases). Germline CDR1 is SEHNR and CDR2 is FQNEAQ (reference sequence). The CDR3 extends over 15 amino acids. V was cut by 4 bases and J by 3 bases, with 16 bases left in between. CDR3 region: CASSSTWERYYEQYF. CDR3 DNA: TGTGCCAGCAGCTCTACCTGGGAGCGGTACTACGAGCAGTACTTC.

The V call is TRBV4-3, the J call TRBJ1-1; weak D call: TRBD1 (5 bases). CDR1 and CDR2 from the germline V gene are LGHNA and YSLEER. Trimming stripped 5 bases from V and 5 bases from J, with 15 bases between. The CDR3 contains 14 residues. The CDR3 here is CASSSLLGGTEAFF. CDR3 in DNA: TGCGCCAGCAGCTCCCTATTGGGGGGAACTGAAGCTTTCTTT.

In its sample, this clone was seen a few times. Sequence at one end of the junction differs from germline and may be a read error. The chain couples TRBV6-6 to TRBJ2-7, with D unclear. Germline lookup yields CDR1 MNHNY and CDR2 SVGAGI (reference sequence). CDR3 length equals 12 residues. DNA for the CDR3: TGCGCCGCCGGTGTTCCCTCCTACGAGCAGTACTTC. Translation: CAAGVPSYEQYF.

The V and J genes are TRBV5-4 and TRBJ2-7, with a weak D call TRBD2 (6 bases). Germline lookup yields CDR1 SGHNT and CDR2 YYREEE (reference sequence). This CDR3 comprises 13 residues. V was clipped by 3 bases and J by 3 bases, with 10 bases between them. CDR3: CASSSKDYYEQYF. The CDR3 bases are TGTGCCAGCAGCTCAAAGGACTACTACGAGCAGTACTTC.

The gene calls are TRBV4-2 and TRBJ1-2, with 10 positions matching TRBD1. CDR1 is LGHNA and CDR2 is YNFKEQ in the germline V gene. The CDR3 consists of 19 residues. V dropped 0 bases and J dropped 3; count of bases not matched to a gene: 13. Written as DNA, the CDR3 is TGTGCCAGCAGCCAAGAAAGGGGGACAGGGGAGGGAGTCTACTATGGCTACACCTTC. Translated, it gives CASSQERGTGEGVYYGYTF.

This clone was seen a few times. V is TRBV5-1 and J is TRBJ2-7; D unclear. This CDR3 comprises 14 residues. V gave up 4 bases and J gave up 2 bases, with 13 bases separating them. The germline V gene has CDR1 SGHRS and CDR2 YFSETQ. CDR3 nucleotide sequence: TGCGCCAGCAGCGACGTTGGGCAGACCTACGAGCAGTACTTC. Residues: CASSDVGQTYEQYF.

This clone was seen only a few times. The rearrangement links TRBV9 to TRBJ1-1; 7 bases align to TRBD1. The CDR3 runs to 16 residues. V lost 4 bases and J lost 1; bases outside the gene matches: 10. Germline V gives CDR1 SGDLS, CDR2 YYNGEE. CDR3 DNA sequence: TGTGCCAGCAGCAGGGACAGTTCTAGGGCGAACACTGAAGCTTTCTTT. It translates to CASSRDSSRANTEAFF.

The chain carries TRBV15 and TRBJ2-5, with TRBD1 as a possible D gene (6 bases). The CDR3 totals 18 residues. CDR1 and CDR2 from the germline V gene are LNHNV and YYDKDF (reference sequence). Deletions cut 4 bases from V and 4 bases from J, with 25 bases between. The CDR3 loop is CATSMSHGTQLIGETQYF. The CDR3 DNA reads as TGTGCCACCAGCATGAGCCACGGGACACAATTAATAGGAGAGACCCAGTACTTC.

CDR3 sequence reads: CASTPARLKGYEQFF. CDR3 nucleotides: TGTGCCAGCACCCCCGCGAGGCTCAAGGGGTATGAGCAGTTCTTC. The chain couples TRBV7-2 to TRBJ2-1; possibly TRBD1 for D (5 bases). This CDR3 is 15 amino acids long. The germline CDR1 and CDR2 sequences are SGHTA and FQGNSA. Trimming pared 7 bases from V and 8 bases from J, leaving 21 bases between. Full variable domain (missing parts from reference TRBV7-2 and TRBJ2-1): GAGVSQSPSNKVTEKGKDVELRCDPISGHTALYWYRQSLGQGLEFLIYFQGNSAPDKSGLPSDRFSAERTGGSVSTLTIQRTQQEDSAVYLCASTPARLKGYEQFFGPGTRLTVL.

This clone was found a few times. The chain employs TRBV5-1 and TRBJ2-7; TRBD2 might be the D (5 bases). The CDR3 runs 13 residues. Trimming removed 6 bases at V and 6 bases at J, with 16 bases between. Germline loops: CDR1 SGHRS, CDR2 YFSETQ. As DNA, the CDR3 is TGCGCCAGCACGAAGGTACTAGGCTCCGAGCAGTACTTC. It encodes CASTKVLGSEQYF.

This clone appeared a few times. The rearrangement links TRBV14 to TRBJ2-1; D is unresolved. The CDR3 is 11 residues long. CDR1 SGHDN and CDR2 FVKESK come from the germline V gene. V lost 1 base, J lost 9 bases, and 4 bases lay in between. CDR3 in amino acids: CASSQAFEQFF. The CDR3 nucleotides read TGTGCCAGCAGCCAAGCGTTTGAGCAGTTCTTC.

A note on this clone: One junction end does not reproduce the germline sequence, and a read error may be involved. Other DNA sequences within the sample encode an identical CDR3. The chain employs TRBV27 and TRBJ2-5; no reliable D call. The CDR3 totals 14 residues. Germline-derived CDR1 and CDR2 are MNHEY and SMNVEV (reference sequence). CDR3 DNA sequence: TGTGCCAGCAAACTACACGGATTACAAGAGACTCAGTACTTC. Amino acids: CASKLHGLQETQYF.

The chain links TRBV6-6 to TRBJ1-5; 9 nucleotides match TRBD1. This CDR3 contains 14 residues. Germline-derived CDR1 and CDR2 are MNHNY and SVGAGI (reference sequence). V gave up 2 bases and J gave up 4 bases; unmatched junction bases: 0. CDR3 in DNA: TGTGCCAGCAGTTACGGGACAGGGAATCAGCCCCAGCATTTT. This encodes CASSYGTGNQPQHF.

V gene TRBV18 combines with J gene TRBJ2-7, with 13 positions matching TRBD2. The CDR3 extends over 17 amino acids. J gave up 4 bases and V 2 bases, and 8 bases lay outside the gene matches. Germline V gene data show CDR1 as KGHSH and CDR2 as LQKENI. CDR3 in amino acids: CASSPYKGLAGAYEQYF. CDR3 nucleotides: TGTGCCAGCTCACCATATAAAGGACTAGCGGGAGCATACGAGCAGTACTTC.

The chain combines TRBV28 with TRBJ2-1; 11 bases line up with TRBD1. From germline, CDR1 is MDHEN and CDR2 SYDVKM. J lost 9 bases, V lost 6 bases, and 7 bases had no gene match. This CDR3 has 14 amino acids. The CDR3 coding sequence is TGTGCCAGCAGGGCGGGACAGGGGGTGGTTGAGCAGTTCTTC. Protein product: CASRAGQGVVEQFF.

V usage is TRBV7-2 and J usage is TRBJ2-1; tentative D call: TRBD2 (6 bases). This CDR3 is built from 15 residues. V was trimmed by 0 bases and J by 10 bases, leaving 16 bases between them. CDR1 and CDR2 from the germline V gene are SGHTA and FQGNSA. DNA for the CDR3: TGTGCCAGCAGCTTAGCGACCCGACTAGTACTCGAGCAGTTCTTC. Its protein product is CASSLATRLVLEQFF.

Only a few counts were recorded for this clone. This chain connects TRBV28 to TRBJ1-5; D is uncertain. Germline assignment: CDR1 MDHEN and CDR2 SYDVKM. The CDR3 totals 14 residues. V was trimmed by 4 bases and J by 6 bases, leaving 13 bases between them. CDR3 bases: TGTGCCAGCAGTTCCCTTTATGGAGGTCAGCCCCAGCATTTT. It codes for CASSSLYGGQPQHF.

The chain recombines TRBV7-9 with TRBJ2-7; D perhaps matches TRBD2 (5 bases). CDR1 SEHNR and CDR2 FQNEAQ come from the germline V gene (reference sequence). The CDR3 has 13 residues. Trimming shortened V by 7 bases and J by 0 bases, and 10 bases separated the two germline ends. The CDR3 nucleotides are TGTGCCAGCAAGAGGGATAACTCCTACGAGCAGTACTTC. Amino acids: CASKRDNSYEQYF.